A selection of T cell receptor beta chains follows, all from one sample in a study of beta chain features in type 1 diabetes. The protocol was immunoSEQ multiplex PCR, while the TCRdb copy is restricted to in-frame clones and leaves out a portion. Of about 370,000 clones listed, over 9% were seen once; the top ten hold less than 0.65%. Sequencing used central memory CD4+ T cells from blood. The receptors originated from a man younger than 45 with type 1 diabetes. Both conserved end residues are part of each CDR3. A D gene is named only where the DNA matches it firmly. Clone sizes are given selectively: once, few, many, or a class where the clone is expanded.

len: 15; j_gene: TRBJ1-2; abundance: few; d_gene: NA; v_gene: TRBV7-9; CDR3aa: CASSLARGTADGYTF; CDR3nt: TGTGCCAGCAGCTTAGCCCGTGGGACGGCAGACGGCTACACCTTC
len: 13; j_gene: TRBJ2-7; abundance: few; d_gene: NA; v_gene: TRBV6-5; CDR3aa: CASTSDPSYEQYF; CDR3nt: TGTGCCAGCACCTCGGACCCATCCTACGAGCAGTACTTC
len: 16; j_gene: TRBJ1-2; abundance: NA; d_gene: NA; v_gene: TRBV2; CDR3aa: CASSETTGPDNYGYTF; CDR3nt: TGTGCCAGCAGTGAAACAACAGGGCCCGATAACTATGGCTACACCTTC
len: 14; j_gene: TRBJ2-3; abundance: few; d_gene: NA; v_gene: TRBV7-9; CDR3aa: CASSPGQGTDTQYF; CDR3nt: TGTGCCAGCAGCCCCGGACAAGGAACAGATACGCAGTATTTT
len: 14; j_gene: TRBJ2-7; abundance: few; d_gene: NA; v_gene: TRBV7-2; CDR3aa: CASSLGRRPYEQYF; CDR3nt: TGTGCCAGCAGCTTAGGTAGACGCCCCTACGAGCAGTACTTC
len: 10; j_gene: TRBJ2-1; abundance: NA; d_gene: NA; v_gene: TRBV25-1; CDR3aa: CASGRVEQFF; CDR3nt: TGTGCCAGCGGTAGGGTTGAGCAGTTCTTC
len: 14; j_gene: TRBJ1-1; abundance: NA; d_gene: TRBD1; v_gene: TRBV4-2; CDR3aa: CASSQTGADTEAFF; CDR3nt: TGTGCCAGCAGCCAGACAGGGGCTGACACTGAAGCTTTCTTT
len: 15; j_gene: TRBJ2-4; abundance: NA; d_gene: NA; v_gene: TRBV28; CDR3aa: CASSLMTVAKNIQYF; CDR3nt: TGTGCCAGCAGCCTCATGACCGTAGCCAAAAACATTCAGTACTTC
len: 15; j_gene: TRBJ2-7; abundance: few; d_gene: NA; v_gene: TRBV9; CDR3aa: CASSGSSRRSDEQYF; CDR3nt: TGTGCCAGCAGTGGGTCTAGCCGGAGATCGGACGAGCAGTACTTC
len: 14; j_gene: TRBJ2-7; abundance: many; d_gene: TRBD2; v_gene: TRBV12-5; CDR3aa: CASGVAGVLYEQYF; CDR3nt: TGTGCTAGTGGTGTAGCGGGAGTCCTCTACGAGCAGTACTTC
len: 16; j_gene: TRBJ1-2; abundance: NA; d_gene: TRBD1; v_gene: TRBV2; CDR3aa: CASSQGDSKGRYGYTF; CDR3nt: TGTGCCAGCAGTCAGGGGGACTCAAAAGGACGCTATGGCTACACCTTC
len: 15; j_gene: TRBJ1-4; abundance: NA; d_gene: TRBD1; v_gene: TRBV2; CDR3aa: CASSLQGTSNEKLFF; CDR3nt: TGTGCCAGCAGTTTACAGGGGACCTCTAATGAAAAACTGTTTTTT
len: 12; j_gene: TRBJ2-2; abundance: NA; d_gene: NA; v_gene: TRBV6-5; CDR3aa: CASSYGLGVLFF; CDR3nt: TGTGCCAGCAGTTACGGGCTTGGGGTGCTGTTTTTT
len: 14; j_gene: TRBJ2-1; abundance: NA; d_gene: TRBD2; v_gene: TRBV7-8; CDR3aa: CASSSTSGDNEQFF; CDR3nt: TGTGCCAGCAGCTCGACTAGCGGAGACAATGAGCAGTTCTTC
len: 16; j_gene: TRBJ2-3; abundance: NA; d_gene: TRBD1; v_gene: TRBV2; CDR3aa: CASSGGDRGSTDTQYF; CDR3nt: TGTGCCAGCAGTGGAGGGGACAGGGGGAGTACAGATACGCAGTATTTT
len: 17; j_gene: TRBJ2-7; abundance: NA; d_gene: NA; v_gene: TRBV5-5; CDR3aa: CASSAGLNRDSSYEQYF; CDR3nt: TGTGCCAGCAGCGCCGGATTGAACAGGGACTCCTCTTACGAGCAGTACTTC
len: 15; j_gene: TRBJ1-4; abundance: NA; d_gene: TRBD1; v_gene: TRBV18; CDR3aa: CASSISGTGNEKLFF; CDR3nt: TGTGCCAGCTCCATCTCCGGGACAGGGAATGAAAAACTGTTTTTT
len: 16; j_gene: TRBJ1-5; abundance: NA; d_gene: TRBD1; v_gene: TRBV28; CDR3aa: CASSLVRTGGRQPQHF; CDR3nt: TGTGCCAGCAGTTTAGTTCGGACAGGGGGCCGACAGCCCCAGCATTTT
len: 12; j_gene: TRBJ1-1; abundance: few; d_gene: NA; v_gene: TRBV6-1; CDR3aa: CASSEPSSGAFF; CDR3nt: TGTGCCAGCAGTGAACCAAGTTCAGGAGCTTTCTTT
len: 10; j_gene: TRBJ1-2; abundance: NA; d_gene: NA; v_gene: TRBV28; CDR3aa: CASSSYGYTF; CDR3nt: TGTGCCAGCAGTTCGTATGGCTACACCTTC
len: 10; j_gene: TRBJ2-5; abundance: NA; d_gene: NA; v_gene: TRBV29-1; CDR3aa: CSGLQETQYF; CDR3nt: TGCAGCGGATTACAGGAGACCCAGTACTTC
len: 15; j_gene: TRBJ2-6; abundance: NA; d_gene: NA; v_gene: TRBV5-1; CDR3aa: CASTTQGGGANVLTF; CDR3nt: TGCGCCAGCACGACTCAGGGGGGCGGGGCCAACGTCCTGACTTTC
len: 16; j_gene: TRBJ1-2; abundance: few; d_gene: TRBD1; v_gene: TRBV27; CDR3aa: CASSSLSQTGGLGYTF; CDR3nt: TGTGCCAGCAGTTCCCTTTCCCAAACAGGGGGCTTGGGCTACACCTTC
len: 14; j_gene: TRBJ1-2; abundance: NA; d_gene: NA; v_gene: TRBV4-3; CDR3aa: CASSQADYSYGYTF; CDR3nt: TGCGCCAGCAGCCAAGCGGATTACAGCTATGGCTACACCTTC
len: 15; j_gene: TRBJ2-5; abundance: NA; d_gene: TRBD1; v_gene: TRBV4-2; CDR3aa: CASSGGQGIVETQYF; CDR3nt: TGTGCCAGCAGCGGCGGACAGGGGATCGTGGAGACCCAGTACTTC
len: 14; j_gene: TRBJ2-2; abundance: NA; d_gene: NA; v_gene: TRBV10-3; CDR3aa: CASQGSVEGGELFF; CDR3nt: TGTGCCTCGCAGGGTTCGGTGGAAGGCGGGGAGCTGTTTTTT
len: 14; j_gene: TRBJ2-7; abundance: many; d_gene: TRBD1; v_gene: TRBV25-1; CDR3aa: CASSEGDRSYEQYF; CDR3nt: TGTGCCAGCAGTGAGGGGGACAGGTCCTACGAGCAGTACTTC
len: 15; j_gene: TRBJ2-7; abundance: NA; d_gene: TRBD1; v_gene: TRBV6-5; CDR3aa: CASSLGPRGTYEQYF; CDR3nt: TGTGCCAGCAGTCTAGGACCCAGGGGGACCTACGAGCAGTACTTC
len: 13; j_gene: TRBJ2-5; abundance: few; d_gene: TRBD1; v_gene: TRBV9; CDR3aa: CASSRDRQETQYF; CDR3nt: TGTGCCAGCAGCAGGGACAGGCAAGAGACCCAGTACTTC
len: 12; j_gene: TRBJ2-1; abundance: few; d_gene: NA; v_gene: TRBV5-1; CDR3aa: CASSLANHEQFF; CDR3nt: TGCGCCAGCAGCTTGGCCAACCATGAGCAGTTCTTC
len: 13; j_gene: TRBJ2-7; abundance: few; d_gene: NA; v_gene: TRBV15; CDR3aa: CATSRGPSYEQYF; CDR3nt: TGTGCCACCAGCAGAGGTCCTTCCTACGAGCAGTACTTC
len: 14; j_gene: TRBJ2-7; abundance: NA; d_gene: TRBD2; v_gene: TRBV25-1; CDR3aa: CASSEGLAVYEQYF; CDR3nt: TGTGCCAGCAGTGAGGGACTAGCGGTGTACGAGCAGTACTTC
len: 18; j_gene: TRBJ1-3; abundance: NA; d_gene: TRBD1; v_gene: TRBV7-8; CDR3aa: CASSLAGDSRSPGNTIYF; CDR3nt: TGTGCCAGCAGCTTAGCGGGGGACAGCCGATCACCTGGAAACACCATATATTTT
len: 15; j_gene: TRBJ2-2; abundance: NA; d_gene: TRBD2; v_gene: TRBV6-5; CDR3aa: CASSRLAGYGGELFF; CDR3nt: TGTGCCAGCAGTCGACTAGCGGGCTATGGCGGGGAGCTGTTTTTT
len: 14; j_gene: TRBJ1-4; abundance: many; d_gene: NA; v_gene: TRBV10-3; CDR3aa: CAISEGGWDEKLFF; CDR3nt: TGTGCCATCAGTGAAGGGGGTTGGGACGAAAAACTGTTTTTT
len: 13; j_gene: TRBJ1-1; abundance: NA; d_gene: NA; v_gene: TRBV6-6; CDR3aa: CASSYRVNTEAFF; CDR3nt: TGTGCCAGCAGTTACAGGGTGAACACTGAAGCTTTCTTT
len: 13; j_gene: TRBJ1-5; abundance: few; d_gene: TRBD1; v_gene: TRBV7-9; CDR3aa: CASSSTGNQPQHF; CDR3nt: TGTGCCAGCAGCTCGACAGGGAATCAGCCCCAGCATTTT
len: 16; j_gene: TRBJ1-5; abundance: few; d_gene: TRBD1; v_gene: TRBV7-2; CDR3aa: CASSLVVGQGEQPQHF; CDR3nt: TGTGCCAGCAGCTTAGTCGTGGGACAGGGTGAACAGCCCCAGCATTTT
len: 14; j_gene: TRBJ2-1; abundance: many; d_gene: TRBD2; v_gene: TRBV11-2; CDR3aa: CASSLGTSGNEQFF; CDR3nt: TGTGCCAGCAGCTTGGGGACTAGCGGCAATGAGCAGTTCTTC
len: 14; j_gene: TRBJ2-7; abundance: few; d_gene: TRBD1; v_gene: TRBV5-5; CDR3aa: CARAIQDRYYEQYF; CDR3nt: TGTGCCAGAGCTATCCAGGACAGGTACTACGAGCAGTACTTC